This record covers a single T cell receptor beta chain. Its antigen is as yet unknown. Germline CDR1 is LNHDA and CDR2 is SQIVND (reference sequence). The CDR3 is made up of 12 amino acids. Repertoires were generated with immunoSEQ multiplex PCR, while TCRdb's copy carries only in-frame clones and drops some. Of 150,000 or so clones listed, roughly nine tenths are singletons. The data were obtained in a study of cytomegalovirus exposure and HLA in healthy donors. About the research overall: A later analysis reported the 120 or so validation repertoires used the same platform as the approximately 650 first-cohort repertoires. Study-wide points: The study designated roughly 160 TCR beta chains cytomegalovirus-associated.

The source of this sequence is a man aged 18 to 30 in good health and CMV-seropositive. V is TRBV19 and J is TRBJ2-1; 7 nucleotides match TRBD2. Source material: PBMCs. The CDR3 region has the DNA TGTTCCTCCGGGACTAACTACAATGAGCAGTTCTTC. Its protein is CSSGTNYNEQFF.